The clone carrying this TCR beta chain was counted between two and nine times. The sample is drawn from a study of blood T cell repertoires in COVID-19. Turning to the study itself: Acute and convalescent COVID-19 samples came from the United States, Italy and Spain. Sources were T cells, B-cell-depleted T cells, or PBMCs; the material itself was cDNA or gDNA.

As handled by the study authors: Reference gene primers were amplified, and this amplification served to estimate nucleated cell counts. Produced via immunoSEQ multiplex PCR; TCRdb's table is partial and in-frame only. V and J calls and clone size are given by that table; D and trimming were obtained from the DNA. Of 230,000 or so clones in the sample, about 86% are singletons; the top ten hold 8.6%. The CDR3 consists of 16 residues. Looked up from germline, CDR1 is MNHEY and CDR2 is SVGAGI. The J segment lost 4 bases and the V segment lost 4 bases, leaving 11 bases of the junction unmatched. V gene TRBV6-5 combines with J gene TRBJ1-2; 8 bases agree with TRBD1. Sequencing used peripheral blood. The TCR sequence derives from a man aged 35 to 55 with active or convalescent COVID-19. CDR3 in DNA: TGTGCCAGCAGTTTCCGGACAGGGTACCCCTCCTATGGCTACACCTTC. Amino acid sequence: CASSFRTGYPSYGYTF.